This note documents a single TCR beta chain sequence. The source of the sample is a study of blood T cell repertoires in COVID-19. At the level of the study: The United States, Italy and Spain were the sources of the acute and convalescent COVID-19 samples. Sample material is recorded as cDNA or gDNA derived from T cells, B-cell-depleted T cells, or PBMCs.

In the original processing: Amplified reference gene primers provided the basis for estimating nucleated cell counts. Profiling relied on immunoSEQ multiplex PCR, and the TCRdb table lists in-frame clones only, not all of them. The V and J calls and clone size come from that table; D and trimming were worked out from the DNA. Here the sample spans 150,000 to 200,000 clones, 81% being singletons. The TCR sequence derives from a human donor in a cohort sampled during active COVID-19. What was sequenced was peripheral blood.

Here the CDR3 DNA reads TGTGCCAGCAGCAAGGACAGGAACACTGAAGCTTTCTTT. Protein: CASSKDRNTEAFF. This chain joins TRBV7-9 and TRBJ1-1; tentatively, D is TRBD1 (6 bases). Germline CDR1 SEHNR, CDR2 FQNEAQ (reference sequence). V lost 5 bases and J lost 1, with 8 bases in between. The CDR3 totals 13 residues.